The entry below gives a single TCR beta chain sequence along with its context. The germline gene is not matched at one end of the junction; a read error may be the cause. Naive CD8 cells comprised CD45RO-negative, CCR7-positively selected cells, excluding terminally differentiated effector memory CD45RA+ cells. Each donor was a Caucasian adult residing in Nashville, Tennessee. The data belong to a study of shared clonotypes between healthy human individuals. Study details: A couple of women and three men aged 18 to 49 made up the donors.

CDR3 length: 14 amino acids. Germline CDR1 and CDR2: MDHEN and SYDVKM. Sequencing was performed with immunoSEQ multiplex PCR; in TCRdb, only in-frame clones are kept and a portion is missing. The sample comprises roughly 1,800,000 clones, approximately 94% of which are singletons, and under 1.5% rests with the top ten. The chain couples TRBV28 to TRBJ2-2; D might be TRBD1 or TRBD2, each matching 5 bases. Sequenced: naive CD8+ T cells sorted from blood. The sequence was collected from a man younger than 35 in good health. The CDR3 nucleotides are TGTGCCAGCAGTTTGCCCCAGGGTAACCGGGGAGCTGTTTTT. Translating gives CASSLPQGNRGAVF.